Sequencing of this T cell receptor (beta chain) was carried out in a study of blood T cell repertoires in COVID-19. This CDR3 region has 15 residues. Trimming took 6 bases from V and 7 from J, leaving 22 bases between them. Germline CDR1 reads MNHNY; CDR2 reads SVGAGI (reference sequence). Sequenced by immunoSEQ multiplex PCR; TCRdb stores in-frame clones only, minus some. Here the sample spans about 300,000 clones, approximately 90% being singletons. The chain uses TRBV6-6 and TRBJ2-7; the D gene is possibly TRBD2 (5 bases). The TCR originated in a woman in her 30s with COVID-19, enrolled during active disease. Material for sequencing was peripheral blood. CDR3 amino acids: CASSAVVGATEEQYF. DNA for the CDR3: TGTGCCAGCAGCGCGGTTGTGGGAGCCACGGAGGAGCAGTACTTC.